This TCR beta chain comes out of a study of shared clonotypes between healthy human individuals. Across the whole study: Each donor had three CD4 naive, three CD4 memory, two CD8 naive and one CD8 memory plate.

Data came from immunoSEQ multiplex PCR; TCRdb stores just in-frame clones and leaves some out. The sample shows over 1.4 million clones, roughly 97% of them seen only once. Germline loops: CDR1 SGHKS, CDR2 YYEKEE (reference sequence). The CDR3 is 14 residues long. V was shortened by 1 base and J by 5 bases, with 10 bases between the two germline ends. The source of this sequence is a man aged 25 to 40 in good health. The sequencing sample was made of naive CD4+ T cells sorted from blood. Stated subset: CD45RA+ positively selected. V usage is TRBV5-5 and J usage is TRBJ2-1; D not resolved. This CDR3 reads CASSLLALDNEQFF. The CDR3 bases are TGTGCCAGCAGCTTGTTGGCCCTGGACAATGAGCAGTTCTTC.